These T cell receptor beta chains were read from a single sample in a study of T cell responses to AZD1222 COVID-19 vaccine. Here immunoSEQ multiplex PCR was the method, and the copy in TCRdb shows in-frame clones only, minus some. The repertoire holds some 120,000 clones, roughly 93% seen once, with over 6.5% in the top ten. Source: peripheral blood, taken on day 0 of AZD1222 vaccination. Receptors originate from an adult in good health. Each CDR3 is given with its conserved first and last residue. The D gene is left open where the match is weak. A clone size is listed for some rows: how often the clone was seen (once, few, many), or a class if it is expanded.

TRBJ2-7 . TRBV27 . TGTGCCAGCAAGGGGGAGGGAACCTACGAGCAGTACTTC CASKGEGTYEQYF
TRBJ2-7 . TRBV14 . TGTGCCAGCAGCCAAGATAGGCGCGAGCAGTACTTC CASSQDRREQYF
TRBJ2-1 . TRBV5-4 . TGTGCCAGCAGCTTCATATACAATGAGCAGTTCTTC CASSFIYNEQFF
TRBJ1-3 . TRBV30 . TGTGCCTGGACCGGGCAACTTGCTGGAAACACCATATATTTT CAWTGQLAGNTIYF
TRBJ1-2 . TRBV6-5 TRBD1 TGTGCCAGCAGCCACAGGGGGGGCCTAAGTGGCTACACCTTC CASSHRGGLSGYTF
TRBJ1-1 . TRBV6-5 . TGTGCCAGCAGTTACCGAACAGGGCGGACTGAAGCTTTCTTT CASSYRTGRTEAFF
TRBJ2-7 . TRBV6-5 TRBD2 TGTGCCAGCAGTTACACACCCACACTAGCGAACGAGCAGTACTTC CASSYTPTLANEQYF
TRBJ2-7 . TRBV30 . TGTGCCTGGAGTGGCTTTGGGGGCTTCCACGAGCAGTACTTC CAWSGFGGFHEQYF
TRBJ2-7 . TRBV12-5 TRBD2 TGTGCTAGTGGTTTGTCTAGCGGGATCGGTAGGGGATCCTACGAGCAGTACTTC CASGLSSGIGRGSYEQYF
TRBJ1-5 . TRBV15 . TGTGCCACCAGGTCCCGCCGGGACTATCAGCCCCAGCATTTT CATRSRRDYQPQHF
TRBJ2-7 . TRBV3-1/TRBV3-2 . TGTGCCAGCAGCCGGGGACCATTCTACGAGCAGTACTTC CASSRGPFYEQYF
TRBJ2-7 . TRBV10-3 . TGTGCCATCAGTGAGGTTACAGCCTACGAGCAGTACTTC CAISEVTAYEQYF
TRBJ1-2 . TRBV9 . TGTGCCAGCAGCGAAAGGGTAGCAAACTATGGCTACACCTTC CASSERVANYGYTF
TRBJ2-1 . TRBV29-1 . TGCAGCGTTGTCGCGAGGGAAATCTCCTACAATGAGCAGTTCTTC CSVVAREISYNEQFF
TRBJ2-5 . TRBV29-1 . TGCAGCGTTTTTGTAGTATTAGAGACCCAGTACTTC CSVFVVLETQYF
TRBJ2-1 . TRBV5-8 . TGTGCCAGCAGCATCGACTTGGGGAATGAGCAGTTCTTC CASSIDLGNEQFF
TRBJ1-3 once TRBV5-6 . TGTGCCAGCAGCTCTCGGCTCCGGCAGGGAAACACCATATATTTT CASSSRLRQGNTIYF
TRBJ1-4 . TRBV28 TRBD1 TGTGCCAGCAGTGGTTCCGGGACAGACAATGAAAAACTGTTTTTT CASSGSGTDNEKLFF
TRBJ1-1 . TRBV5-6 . TGTGCCAGCAGCTTGGCCCCCGGGAACACTGAAGCTTTCTTT CASSLAPGNTEAFF
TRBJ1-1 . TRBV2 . TGTGCCAGCATAGGCAGCGTTAACACTGAAGCTTTCTTT CASIGSVNTEAFF
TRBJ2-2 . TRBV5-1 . TGCGCCAGCAGCCCTATCCAGGCGAACACCGGGGAGCTGTTTTTT CASSPIQANTGELFF
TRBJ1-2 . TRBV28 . TGTGCCAGCACAGGGCCGAGCTATGGCTACACCTTC CASTGPSYGYTF
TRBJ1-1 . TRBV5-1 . TGCGCCAGCAGCTTGGGAGGGGGAGGGACTGAAGCTTTCTTT CASSLGGGGTEAFF
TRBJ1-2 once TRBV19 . TGTGCCAGTAGTCCGGGCAGGGGCTATGGCTACACCTTC CASSPGRGYGYTF
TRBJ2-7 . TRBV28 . TGTGCCAGCATCTCTAGGGAGTCGCCCTACGAGCAGTACTTC CASISRESPYEQYF
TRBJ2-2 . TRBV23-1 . TGCGCCAGCAGTAGGACGGAGAACACCGGGGAGCTGTTTTTT CASSRTENTGELFF
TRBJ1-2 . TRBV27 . TGTGCCAGCAGTACCGACTCAACTTCTGGCTACACCTTC CASSTDSTSGYTF
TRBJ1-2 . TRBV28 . TGTGCCAGCAGTGCGGACCCGAGGTATGGCTACACCTTC CASSADPRYGYTF
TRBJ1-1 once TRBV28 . TGTGCCAGCAGGAGGGGGGCTGAAGCTTTCTTT CASRRGAEAFF
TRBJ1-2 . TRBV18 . TGTGCCAGCTCACCAGAGGGGGGCAGCCCGAAGTTTTACTATGGCTACACCTTC CASSPEGGSPKFYYGYTF
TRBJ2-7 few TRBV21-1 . TGTGCCAGCAGCGCTCCCCGGGACAGGGTGTTAGAAAAGCAGTACTTC CASSAPRDRVLEKQYF
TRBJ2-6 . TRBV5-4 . TGTGCCAGCAGCTCCTTTTCTAGCGAAACTGGGGCCAACGTCCTGACTTTC CASSSFSSETGANVLTF
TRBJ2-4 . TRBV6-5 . TGTGCCAGCGGCGGGTCCGGTATCCTGAGGGGCATTCAGTACTTC CASGGSGILRGIQYF
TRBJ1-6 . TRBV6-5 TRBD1 TGTGCCAGCAGAGACAGGGGGCAGAATTCACCCCTCCACTTT CASRDRGQNSPLHF
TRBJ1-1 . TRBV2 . TGTGCCAGCCAATGGGGGAACACTGAAGCTTTCTTT CASQWGNTEAFF
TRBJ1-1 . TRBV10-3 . TGTGCCATCAGTGAGACAGGATTGAACACTGAAGCTTTCTTT CAISETGLNTEAFF
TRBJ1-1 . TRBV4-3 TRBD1 TGCGCCAGCAGCCACTTGACAGGGGAAACTGAAGCTTTCTTT CASSHLTGETEAFF
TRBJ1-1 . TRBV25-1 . TGTGCCAGCAGTCTTGATGGCGGCACTGAAGCTTTCTTT CASSLDGGTEAFF
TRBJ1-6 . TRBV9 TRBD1 TGTGCCAGCAGCGCTGGACAGGGTCCACCCCTCCACTTT CASSAGQGPPLHF
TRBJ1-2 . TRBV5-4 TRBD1 TGTGCCAGCACCGCGGGACAGAGCTATGGCTACACCTTC CASTAGQSYGYTF
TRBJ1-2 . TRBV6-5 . TGTGCCAGCAGTTACTCTATACCAGTCTATGGCTACACCTTC CASSYSIPVYGYTF
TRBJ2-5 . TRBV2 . TGTGCCAGCCAAGCAGGAAACCAAGAGACCCAGTACTTC CASQAGNQETQYF
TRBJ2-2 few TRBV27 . TGTGCCAGCAGTTTCACGGCCGCGCCCGGGGAGCTGTTTTTT CASSFTAAPGELFF
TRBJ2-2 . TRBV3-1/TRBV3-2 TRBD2 TGTGCCAGCAGGAAGACTAGCGGGAGAGGAGGGAACACCGGGGAGCTGTTTTTT CASRKTSGRGGNTGELFF
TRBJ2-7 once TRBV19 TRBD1 TGTGCCAGTAGTTATCGGACAGGACCCGAGCAGTACTTC CASSYRTGPEQYF
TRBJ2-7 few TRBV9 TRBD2 TGTGCCAGCAGCGTAGGACTAGCGGGGTCCTACGAGCAGTACTTC CASSVGLAGSYEQYF
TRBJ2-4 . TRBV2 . TGTGCCAGCAGGTACAGTAACATTCAGTACTTC CASRYSNIQYF
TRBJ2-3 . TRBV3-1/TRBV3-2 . TGTGCCAGCAGCTCTGGACTAAGCACAGATACGCAGTATTTT CASSSGLSTDTQYF
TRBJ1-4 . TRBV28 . TGTGCCAGCAGTTCCTATGGGGCAGGTACAACTAATGAAAAACTGTTTTTT CASSSYGAGTTNEKLFF
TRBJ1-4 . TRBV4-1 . TGCGCCAGTTCACAGATGGGAAATGAAAAACTGTTTTTT CASSQMGNEKLFF
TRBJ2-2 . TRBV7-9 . TGTGCCAGCAGAGCCCTGGGGGGAGCCGGGGAGCTGTTTTTT CASRALGGAGELFF
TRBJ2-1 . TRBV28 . TGTGCCTCCTCCCGGGGACGAGCGAATGAGCAGTTCTTC CASSRGRANEQFF
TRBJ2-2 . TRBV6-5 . TGTGCCAGCAGATCCGTGAACACCGGGGAGCTGTTTTTT CASRSVNTGELFF
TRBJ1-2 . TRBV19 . TGTGCCAGTAGTATGGACGACCTCTTCTATGGCTACACCTTC CASSMDDLFYGYTF
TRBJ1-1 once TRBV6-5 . TGTGCCAGCAGTTACAGTCCCCAGGCTGAAGCTTTCTTT CASSYSPQAEAFF
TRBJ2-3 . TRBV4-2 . TGTGCCAGCAGCCAGGAGCTGAAGCAAGGGGGCACAGATACGCAGTATTTT CASSQELKQGGTDTQYF
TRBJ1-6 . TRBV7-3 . TGTGCCAGCAGCTTATCGCCGAATTCACCCCTCCACTTT CASSLSPNSPLHF